The source of this T cell receptor beta chain is a study of neurological immune-mediated disorders. Germline CDR1 and CDR2: DFQATT and SNEGSKA (reference sequence). This CDR3 is 12 amino acids long. V gave up 0 bases and J gave up 3 bases, with 5 bases separating them. Synthesis of cDNA used 5'RACE (with 10-nucleotide random UMIs). Each sequencing run yielded over 160 million TCR-beta sequences from 15-18 subjects. MiXCR, run by TCRdb on the 5' RACE reads, gives a single entry per CDR3 protein. The data contain some 18,000 distinct CDR3 sequences, around 7.6% of them singletons. This clonotype was counted many times.

The sequence was collected from a woman in her 30s with HTLV-1-associated myelopathy (HAM/TSP). Sequenced sample: CD8+ T cells from blood. This sequence joins TRBV20-1 and TRBJ1-2; D uncertain. The CDR3 loop is CSAREGHYGYTF. CDR3 DNA sequence: TGCAGTGCTAGAGAAGGGCACTATGGCTACACCTTC.